Sequencing of this T cell receptor (beta chain) was carried out in a study of identifying expanded T cells in peripheral blood. Study observations and caveats: Technical replicates showed about 1.2 changed clones; two weeks roughly 15; four weeks 19. Across healthy donors, higher total template counts meant significantly greater approximately two-week count variance.

The CDR3 is 15 amino acids. Germline lookup yields CDR1 MDHEN and CDR2 SYDVKM. Trimming at V came to 6 bases and at J to 3 bases, leaving 9 bases not matched to a gene. Data came from immunoSEQ multiplex PCR; TCRdb stores just in-frame clones and leaves some out. The data contain 75,000 to 90,000 clones, 70% to 90% of them singletons. Healthy donors had no documented immune events, such as infections, while sampled. Worth noting for this clone: Its antigen is unknown.

V and J are TRBV28 and TRBJ2-7; TRBD1 aligns across 9 bases. Sequencing was carried out using blood. The source of this sequence is a person aged 18-70 years in good health. The CDR3 spells CASSQPGQGFYEQYF. As DNA, the CDR3 is TGTGCCAGCAGCCAGCCGGGACAGGGATTCTACGAGCAGTACTTC.